This T cell receptor (beta chain) was sequenced for a study of blood T cell repertoires in COVID-19. On the study more broadly: The analysed material was cDNA or gDNA that came from T cells, B-cell-depleted T cells, or PBMCs.

The germline V gene has CDR1 KGHSH and CDR2 LQKENI. Germline trimming cut 0 bases from V and 7 bases from J; bases unmatched to any gene: 1. This CDR3 spans 16 amino acids. Original handling: By means of reference gene primer amplification, nucleated cell counts were estimated. The data were produced by immunoSEQ multiplex PCR, yet TCRdb's version contains in-frame clones alone and is incomplete. V and J calls and clone size are given by that table; D and trimming were obtained from the DNA. The sample records tens of thousands of clones, 88% being singletons. This clonotype was sampled from a woman between 65 and 79 years old with acute or convalescent COVID-19. V and J are TRBV18 and TRBJ2-1; 15 bases match TRBD2. Sequencing input: peripheral blood. The CDR3 loop is CASSPPGLAGGNEQFF. DNA of the CDR3: TGTGCCAGCTCACCACCGGGACTAGCGGGGGGAAATGAGCAGTTCTTC.